These 6 T cell receptor beta chains share one sample of origin, sequenced in a study of blood T cell repertoires in COVID-19. Clones were read by immunoSEQ multiplex PCR, and TCRdb kept only the in-frame ones, dropping some. The sample carries 200,000 to 250,000 clones, more than 85% recorded once. Sequencing input: peripheral blood. All receptors come from a man aged 60-69 years with COVID-19, enrolled during active disease.

This clone appeared once. The chain uses TRBV15 and TRBJ1-2, with 7 bases fitting TRBD1. Germline V gives CDR1 LNHNV, CDR2 YYDKDF (reference sequence). The J segment lost 0 bases and the V segment lost 0 bases, leaving 13 bases of the junction unmatched. The CDR3 is 19 residues long. CDR3 protein: CATSRDPSWTGRTNYGYTF. The DNA of the CDR3 is TGTGCCACCAGCAGAGACCCTTCATGGACAGGAAGGACTAACTATGGCTACACCTTC.

CDR3: CASSVAGTGELFF. Here the CDR3 DNA reads TGCGCCAGCAGCGTCGCAGGCACCGGGGAGCTGTTTTTT. The chain recombines TRBV5-1 with TRBJ2-2; no reliable D call. The CDR3 has 13 amino acids. Germline CDR1 SGHRS, CDR2 YFSETQ. V dropped 4 bases and J dropped 4 bases, with 8 bases sitting between them.

The chain joins TRBV30 to TRBJ1-1; D unclear. Trimming stripped 4 bases from V and 7 bases from J, with 10 bases between. This CDR3 is 11 amino acids long. The V gene's germline CDR1 is GTSNPN and CDR2 SVGIG (reference sequence). CDR3 in amino acids: CAWTRHVEAFF. The CDR3 nucleotides are TGTGCCTGGACCAGACATGTTGAAGCTTTCTTT.

The V and J genes are TRBV30 and TRBJ1-6; 8 bases are a match to TRBD1. Per germline, CDR1 GTSNPN and CDR2 SVGIG (reference sequence). The CDR3 consists of 13 residues. With 1 base clipped from V and 7 bases from J, the junction kept 0 bases outside the gene matches. The CDR3 nucleotides are TGTGCCTGGAGTGCAGGGGGCAATTCACCCCTCCACTTT. This gives the protein CAWSAGGNSPLHF.

The rearrangement links TRBV6-5 to TRBJ2-2, with D tentatively TRBD2 (6 bases). Deletions cut 8 bases from V and 10 bases from J, with 14 bases between. CDR1 and CDR2 (germline): MNHEY, SVGAGI. The CDR3 loop spans 12 amino acids. The CDR3 sequence: CASSAGSLELFF. In nucleotides, the CDR3 is TGTGCCAGCTCCGCGGGGTCGTTGGAGCTGTTTTTT.

V is TRBV5-6 and J is TRBJ2-7; 8 nucleotides match TRBD2. After removal of 3 bases from V and 3 bases from J, the junction contained 8 bases not matched to a gene. Germline CDR1 SGHDT, CDR2 YYEEEE. The CDR3 is 15 residues long. CDR3 bases: TGTGCCAGCAGCTCGGGACTAGGAGATCTCTACGAGCAGTACTTC. Translation: CASSSGLGDLYEQYF.